Below, 23 T cell receptor beta chains from the same sample are listed, as sequenced in a study of response to subunit inactivated influenza vaccine. TCRdb reprocessed the RT-PCR reads with MiXCR, giving one entry per CDR3 protein. The sample records some 570,000 distinct CDR3 sequences, around 11% being singletons. These data were also filed under a second study, of T cells expressing NK-cell markers. That paper adds: cDNA encoding TCR beta was synthesized via 5'RACE template switching incorporating UMIs.

The specimen was PBMCs from blood, collected on the day of vaccination. The receptor source for this set is a man between 45 and 60 years old who received an inactivated influenza vaccine.

This chain links TRBV15 with TRBJ2-1; D is unclear. The CDR3 runs to 16 residues. The V and J ends lost 0 bases and 9 bases respectively, with 18 bases between them. CDR1 LNHNV and CDR2 YYDKDF come from the germline V gene (reference sequence). The CDR3 sequence: CATSRDRTGWVGEQFF. CDR3 nucleotides: TGTGCCACCAGCAGAGATCGAACTGGATGGGTCGGTGAGCAGTTCTTC.

In this sample, this clonotype turned up a few times. This chain joins TRBV5-1 and TRBJ1-1; 10 bases align to TRBD1. Unmatched junction bases numbered 16, after V lost 2 bases and J lost 6 bases. Per germline, CDR1 SGHRS and CDR2 YFSETQ. The CDR3 has 18 amino acids. CDR3 loop: CASSFLWGQGITLSEAFF. The CDR3 nucleotides are TGCGCCAGCAGCTTCTTGTGGGGACAGGGGATCACTCTGTCTGAAGCTTTCTTT.

A few counts support this clonotype. The gene calls are TRBV29-1 and TRBJ2-5, with a weak D call TRBD2 (6 bases). The CDR3 has 13 residues. Germline CDR1 is SQVTM and CDR2 is ANQGSEA. V was clipped by 5 bases and J by 4 bases, with 14 bases between them. As DNA, the CDR3 is TGCAGCGTTTTCGGGAGCGTAATAGAGACCCAGTACTTC. Its protein product is CSVFGSVIETQYF.

In its sample, this clonotype was seen many times. This rearrangement joins TRBV27 to TRBJ2-3, with D perhaps matching TRBD1 (6 bases). Germline CDR1 is MNHEY and CDR2 is SMNVEV (reference sequence). CDR3 length: 15 amino acids. The V end was cut by 6 bases, the J end by 0 bases, with 13 bases between. CDR3 nucleotides: TGTGCCAGCAGCTTGGGGACAATCAGCACAGATACGCAGTATTTT. It specifies CASSLGTISTDTQYF.

This sequence joins TRBV6-6 and TRBJ2-5, with D hard to call. Germline V CDR1 and CDR2: MNHNY, SVGAGI (reference sequence). CDR3 length: 12 amino acids. Trimming removed 6 bases from V and 5 bases from J, with 10 bases in between. The CDR3 here is CASSTSVETQYF. As DNA, the CDR3 is TGTGCCAGCAGCACCTCGGTCGAGACCCAGTACTTC.

V gene TRBV11-1 combines with J gene TRBJ2-3; TRBD2 matches at 12 bases. Germline trimming cut 4 bases from V and 4 bases from J; bases unmatched to any gene: 6. Germline V gene data show CDR1 as SGHAT and CDR2 as FQDESV (reference sequence). This CDR3 has 16 residues. The CDR3 sequence: CASSYPTSGGPDTQYF. The CDR3 region has the DNA TGTGCCAGCAGCTACCCGACTAGCGGGGGTCCAGATACGCAGTATTTT.

This clonotype occurred a few times. V and J are TRBV5-1 and TRBJ2-3; TRBD2 aligns across 9 bases. V gave up 3 bases and J gave up 2 bases; unmatched junction bases: 10. Looked up from germline, CDR1 is SGHRS and CDR2 is YFSETQ. The CDR3 consists of 17 residues. The DNA of the CDR3 is TGCGCCAGCAGCTACCGTCAACTAGCGGGCTTCACAGATACGCAGTATTTT. It translates to CASSYRQLAGFTDTQYF.

This chain links TRBV7-2 with TRBJ2-3; no clear D gene. The CDR3 extends over 12 amino acids. The germline V gene encodes CDR1 SGHTA and CDR2 FQGNSA. Trimming cost V 1 base and J 12 bases, with 11 bases left between them. The CDR3 bases are TGTGCCAGCAGCTTAGGGGCAGCTACCCAGTATTTT. Its protein product is CASSLGAATQYF.

This chain joins TRBV4-3 and TRBJ2-2, with no clear D. The CDR3 totals 15 residues. Trimming took off 0 bases at V and 2 bases at J, with 7 bases between the two ends. Germline lookup yields CDR1 LGHNA and CDR2 YSLEER. The CDR3 is CASSQEPKNTGELFF. The CDR3 DNA reads TGCGCCAGCAGCCAAGAGCCCAAAAACACCGGGGAGCTGTTTTTT.

In this sample, this clonotype turned up a few times. The V and J genes are TRBV5-4 and TRBJ2-3; no reliable D call. Trimming took 0 bases from V and 4 from J, leaving 15 bases between them. The CDR3 sequence is 16 residues long. CDR1 is SGHNT, CDR2 YYREEE, per germline (reference sequence). This CDR3 reads CASSLALSLDADTQYF. The CDR3 nucleotides are TGTGCCAGCAGCTTGGCGCTCTCCCTCGATGCAGATACGCAGTATTTT.

This clonotype was detected only a few times. This chain joins TRBV7-3 and TRBJ2-1, with 7 bases that match TRBD2. Germline CDR1 SGHTA, CDR2 FQGTGA. J gave up 2 bases and V 1 base, and 5 bases lay outside the gene matches. This CDR3 region has 16 residues. Written as DNA, the CDR3 is TGTGCCAGCAGCTTAATTACGGGACTAACCTACAATGAGCAGTTCTTC. It encodes CASSLITGLTYNEQFF.

In its sample, this clonotype was seen a few times. The chain carries TRBV28 and TRBJ2-3; tentatively, D is TRBD2 (6 bases). The V gene's germline CDR1 is MDHEN and CDR2 SYDVKM. Trimming took 6 bases from V and 12 from J, leaving 16 bases between them. The CDR3 has 12 amino acids. CDR3 loop: CASRLGREPQYF. The CDR3 DNA reads as TGTGCCAGCAGACTGGGCCGGGAGCCCCAGTATTTT.

A few counts support this clonotype. V is TRBV7-2 and J is TRBJ1-5; D may be TRBD1 (5 bases). Trimming shortened V by 2 bases and J by 7 bases, and 15 bases separated the two germline ends. Germline CDR1 is SGHTA and CDR2 is FQGNSA. The CDR3 runs to 15 residues. The CDR3 sequence is CASSLSTGGRQPQHF. CDR3 DNA sequence: TGTGCCAGCAGCTTATCGACGGGGGGGAGGCAGCCCCAGCATTTT.

This clonotype was seen repeatedly, ten times or more. The chain carries TRBV11-2 and TRBJ2-1, with TRBD1 matching 9 bases. V lost 6 bases to trimming and J lost 2 bases; unmatched junction nucleotides: 14. The CDR3 runs 18 residues. Germline V gene data show CDR1 as SGHAT and CDR2 as FQNNGV. CDR3 nucleotides: TGTGCCAGCAGTCCCGGGACAGGGACCGGGAATACCTACAATGAGCAGTTCTTC. Protein product: CASSPGTGTGNTYNEQFF.

The chain uses TRBV2 and TRBJ2-7; 9 bases are a match to TRBD1. This CDR3 is built from 16 residues. In germline, CDR1 is SNHLY, CDR2 FYNNEI. The trim removed 6 bases at V and 0 bases at J, leaving 9 bases unmatched. CDR3 sequence reads: CASRVPGQGSSYEQYF. The CDR3, as DNA: TGTGCCAGCAGGGTTCCGGGACAGGGAAGCTCCTACGAGCAGTACTTC.

This clonotype was seen more than once but under ten times. J is TRBJ2-3 and V is TRBV7-3; TRBD1 matches 9 bases. The germline V gene encodes CDR1 SGHTA and CDR2 FQGTGA. This CDR3 comprises 18 residues. V shed 1 base, J shed 1 base, and the junction held 9 bases outside the gene matches. This chain's CDR3 is CASSLSGRQGEGTDTQYF. The CDR3 bases are TGTGCCAGCAGCTTAAGCGGCCGACAGGGGGAAGGCACAGATACGCAGTATTTT.

This clonotype has a count of ten or more. The gene calls are TRBV4-1 and TRBJ1-5; no definite D call. Trimming pared 0 bases from V and 0 bases from J, leaving 6 bases between. The CDR3 runs 15 residues. CDR1 and CDR2 (germline): MGHRA, YSYEKL. CDR3 amino acids: CASSQDMSSNQPQHF. CDR3 nucleotide sequence: TGCGCCAGCAGCCAAGATATGAGTAGCAATCAGCCCCAGCATTTT.

This clonotype was observed once. A much larger clone is a single base away; this may be a read error. The genes are TRBV29-1 and TRBJ1-1; D call uncertain. Per germline, CDR1 SQVTM and CDR2 ANQGSEA. CDR3 size: 13 residues. V was cut by 2 bases and J by 1 base, with 8 bases left in between. CDR3 protein: CSVEKQANTEAFF. The CDR3 region has the DNA TGCAGCGTTGAAAAGCAGGCGAACACTGAAGCTTTCTTT.

This rearrangement joins TRBV2 to TRBJ2-5, with D hard to call. The CDR3 is 13 amino acids. Germline CDR1 SNHLY, CDR2 FYNNEI. Trimming stripped 7 bases from V and 9 bases from J, with 18 bases between. DNA of the CDR3: TGTGCCAGCAATGACTCCCCTGTTGCGCCCCAGTACTTC. Its protein is CASNDSPVAPQYF.

This clonotype has at least ten counts. V is TRBV20-1 and J is TRBJ2-7; the D call may be TRBD1 or TRBD2 (5 bases each). Between the trimmed V and J ends, which lost 5 bases and 7 bases, there was a span of 21 bases. This CDR3 contains 14 residues. Germline V gene lookup returns CDR1 DFQATT and CDR2 SNEGSKA (reference sequence). The CDR3 is CSASTGTGLIEQYF. The CDR3 nucleotides are TGCAGTGCTTCAACCGGGACCGGGCTAATTGAGCAGTACTTC.

The chain joins TRBV7-2 to TRBJ1-1; tentative D call: TRBD1 (6 bases). The length of the CDR3 is 15 residues. Germline CDR1 reads SGHTA; CDR2 reads FQGNSA. Deletions cut 5 bases from V and 5 bases from J, with 18 bases between. In DNA, the CDR3 is TGTGCCAGCAGCCGAGACTACTCAGGGGTAACTGAAGCTTTCTTT. This translates into CASSRDYSGVTEAFF.

This chain joins TRBV7-2 and TRBJ2-3; 8 nucleotides agree with TRBD2. This CDR3 comprises 16 residues. The V gene end was trimmed by 3 bases and the J gene end by 5 bases; junction bases not matched to a gene: 10. CDR1 is SGHTA, CDR2 FQGNSA, per germline. The CDR3 spells CASSFVPGRAKDTQYF. CDR3 DNA sequence: TGTGCCAGCAGCTTTGTACCCGGGAGGGCCAAAGATACGCAGTATTTT.

The chain combines TRBV30 with TRBJ2-5; the D is unclear. Per the germline V gene, CDR1 is GTSNPN and CDR2 is SVGIG (reference sequence). This CDR3 is built from 13 residues. The V gene lost 0 bases and the J gene lost 11 bases, with 16 bases spanning the gap. CDR3 DNA sequence: TGTGCCTGGAGTGTGGCCGAAGAAAGTCCACAGTACTTC. It translates to CAWSVAEESPQYF.